This TCR beta chain was captured in a study of OX40 agonist ivuxolimab in advanced cancers. Study context: At 82.7% male, the cohort had a mean age of 60 years, ranging from about 23 to 79. Earlier treatment with anti-PD-1, anti-PD-L1 or anti-CTLA-4 was permitted, and around 43% had received some.

Clones were read by immunoSEQ multiplex PCR, and TCRdb kept only the in-frame ones, dropping some. The sample lists 55,000 to 75,000 clones, roughly 88% occurring once. This CDR3 is built from 16 residues. Germline V CDR1 and CDR2: SGHAT, FQNNGV. V lost 5 bases, J lost 7 bases, and 11 bases stayed unmatched. General study results and limits: No antigen was identified for the clonally expanded peripheral T cells.

Note on this clone: Its cognate antigen is unknown.

This TCR was sampled from an adult with an advanced solid tumor such as melanoma, head and neck, liver or kidney cancer. The chain links TRBV11-2 to TRBJ1-6, with 7 bases that match TRBD1. The starting material was CD4+ or CD8+ T cells sorted from blood, obtained in a trial of the OX40 agonist ivuxolimab. The DNA for the CDR3 is TGTGCCAGCAGCCCCGGGGCGGGACAGCCAAATTCACCCCTCCACTTT. Protein: CASSPGAGQPNSPLHF.